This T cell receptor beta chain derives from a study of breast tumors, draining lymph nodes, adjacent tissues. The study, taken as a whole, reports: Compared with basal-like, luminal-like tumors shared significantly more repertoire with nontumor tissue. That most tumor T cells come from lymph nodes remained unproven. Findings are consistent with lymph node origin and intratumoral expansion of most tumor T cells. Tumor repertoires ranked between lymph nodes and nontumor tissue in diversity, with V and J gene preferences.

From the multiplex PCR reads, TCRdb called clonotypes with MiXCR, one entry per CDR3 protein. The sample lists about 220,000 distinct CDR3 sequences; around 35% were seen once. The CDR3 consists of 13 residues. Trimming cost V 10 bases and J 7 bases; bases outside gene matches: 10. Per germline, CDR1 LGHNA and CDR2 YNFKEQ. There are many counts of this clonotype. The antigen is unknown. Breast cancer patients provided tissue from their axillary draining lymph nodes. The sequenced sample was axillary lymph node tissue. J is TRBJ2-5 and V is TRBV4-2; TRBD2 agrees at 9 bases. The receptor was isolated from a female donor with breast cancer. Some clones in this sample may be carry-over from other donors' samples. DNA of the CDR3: TGTGCCACCCTTCCAGCGGGGGGTGCGACCCAGTACTTC. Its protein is CATLPAGGATQYF.